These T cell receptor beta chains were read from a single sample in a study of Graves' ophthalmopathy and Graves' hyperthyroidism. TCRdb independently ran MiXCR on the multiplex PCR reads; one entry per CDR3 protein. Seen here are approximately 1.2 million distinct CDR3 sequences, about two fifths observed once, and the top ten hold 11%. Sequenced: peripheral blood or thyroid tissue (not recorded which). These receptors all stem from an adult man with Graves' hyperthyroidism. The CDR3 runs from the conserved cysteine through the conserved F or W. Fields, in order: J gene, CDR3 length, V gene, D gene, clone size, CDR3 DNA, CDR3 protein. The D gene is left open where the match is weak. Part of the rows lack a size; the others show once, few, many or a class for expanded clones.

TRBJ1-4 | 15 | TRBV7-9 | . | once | TGTGCCAGCAGCCAAACTAGCGGGGGCAATGAAAAACTGTTTTTT | CASSQTSGGNEKLFF
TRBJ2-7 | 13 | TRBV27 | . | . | TGTGCCAGCAGTTTGACAGACAGGCTCGAGCAGTACTTC | CASSLTDRLEQYF
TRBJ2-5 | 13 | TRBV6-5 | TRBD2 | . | TGTGCCAGCAATCAGGGAGGGGTAGAGACCCAGTACTTC | CASNQGGVETQYF
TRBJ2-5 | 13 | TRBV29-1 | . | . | TGCAGCAGTTTAGCGGCCGGGCAAGAGACCCAGTACTTC | CSSLAAGQETQYF
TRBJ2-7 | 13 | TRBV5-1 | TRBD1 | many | TGCGCCAGCACGGGACAGCCGGAGGACGAGCAGTACTTC | CASTGQPEDEQYF
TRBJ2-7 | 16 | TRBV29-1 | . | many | TGCAGCGTGAGGGGCGGACGGGACGTCGGATCCTACGAGCAGTACTTC | CSVRGGRDVGSYEQYF
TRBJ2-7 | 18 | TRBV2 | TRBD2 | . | TGTGCCAGCAGTGGTAAAAAACTAGCGGGAGGTGGGAGCTACGAGCAGTACTTC | CASSGKKLAGGGSYEQYF
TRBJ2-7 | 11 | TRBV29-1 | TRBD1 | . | TGCAGCGGACAGGGAATCCACGAGCAGTACTTC | CSGQGIHEQYF
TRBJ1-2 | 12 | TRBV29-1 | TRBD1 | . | TGCAGCTTTAGGACAGGGGACTATGGCTACACCTTC | CSFRTGDYGYTF
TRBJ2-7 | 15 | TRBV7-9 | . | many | TGTGCCAGCAGCTCCCTTAGGGGGGCGCCCTACGAGCAGTACTTC | CASSSLRGAPYEQYF
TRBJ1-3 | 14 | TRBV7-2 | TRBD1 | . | TGTGCCAGCAGCCCCCAGGGGACAGGGAACACCATATATTTT | CASSPQGTGNTIYF
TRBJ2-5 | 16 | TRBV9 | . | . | TGTGCCAGCACCCGAGGGGGAGCGGGGTCGGGGGAGACCCAGTACTTC | CASTRGGAGSGETQYF
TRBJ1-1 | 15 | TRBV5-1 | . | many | TGCGCCAGCCGGGATGGGTCCTTGGTTAACACTGAAGCTTTCTTT | CASRDGSLVNTEAFF
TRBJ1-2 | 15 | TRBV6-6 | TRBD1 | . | TGTGCCAGCAGTTACACAGGGGGCGGCCGCTATGGCTACACCTTC | CASSYTGGGRYGYTF
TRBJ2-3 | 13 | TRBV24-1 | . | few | TGTGCCACCAGTGACAGGGGCACAGATACGCAGTATTTT | CATSDRGTDTQYF
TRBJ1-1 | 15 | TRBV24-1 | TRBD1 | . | TGTGCCACCAGTGATGGGGACAGGGAATTCACTGAAGCTTTCTTT | CATSDGDREFTEAFF
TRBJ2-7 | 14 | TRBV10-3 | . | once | TGTGCCATCAGTGAGAGCGGAAACTCCTACGAGCAGTACTTC | CAISESGNSYEQYF
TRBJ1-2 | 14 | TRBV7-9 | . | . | TGTGCCAGCAGGGGCGGGGGGCGGGTTGATGGCTACACCTTC | CASRGGGRVDGYTF
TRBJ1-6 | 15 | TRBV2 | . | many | TGTGCCAGCACTATGACAGGTTTAAAGAATTCACCCCTCCACTTT | CASTMTGLKNSPLHF
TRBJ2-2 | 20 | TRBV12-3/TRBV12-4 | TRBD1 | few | TGTGCCAGCAGTGGGGGACAGGGAGGAGACAACGTATCGAACACCGGGGAGCTGTTTTTT | CASSGGQGGDNVSNTGELFF
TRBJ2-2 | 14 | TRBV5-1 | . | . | TGCGCCAGCAGCTTGACGCGGCACACCGGGGAGCTGTTTTTT | CASSLTRHTGELFF
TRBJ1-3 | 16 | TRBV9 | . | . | TGTGCCAGCAGCGTAGATTCCGGAGGAACTGGAAACACCATATATTTT | CASSVDSGGTGNTIYF
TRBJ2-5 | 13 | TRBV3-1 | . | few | TGTGCCAGCAACCGCCCTCCTCTTGAGACCCAGTACTTC | CASNRPPLETQYF
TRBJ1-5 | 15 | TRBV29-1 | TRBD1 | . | TGCAGCGTTGAAGGGGGACAGGGGCCTGGATGGCCCCAGCATTTT | CSVEGGQGPGWPQHF
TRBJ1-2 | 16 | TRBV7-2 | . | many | TGTGCCAGCAGCTTAGCGATCGATGCGTCGCACTATGGCTACACCTTC | CASSLAIDASHYGYTF
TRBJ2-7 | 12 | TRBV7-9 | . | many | TGTGCCAGCAGCTTAGGTAGGACCGAGCAGTACTTC | CASSLGRTEQYF
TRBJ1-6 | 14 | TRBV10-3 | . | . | TGTGCCATCAGTGAGATGGCTGCTTATTCACCCCTCCACTTT | CAISEMAAYSPLHF
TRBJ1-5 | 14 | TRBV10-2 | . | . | TGTGCCAGCAGCCCGAATTATAGCAATCAGTCCCAGCATTTT | CASSPNYSNQSQHF
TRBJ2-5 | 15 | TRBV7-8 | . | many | TGTGCCAGCAGCTCACCCGGGACGGATGCGGAGACCCAGTACTTC | CASSSPGTDAETQYF